This is a list of T cell receptor beta chains from one sample in a study of identifying expanded T cells in peripheral blood. The data were produced by immunoSEQ multiplex PCR, yet TCRdb's version contains in-frame clones alone and is incomplete. The table has approximately 100,000 clones, about 83% seen once. The sample taken for sequencing was blood. These receptors were obtained from a person aged 18-70 years in good health. Each CDR3 is given with its conserved first and last residue. A D gene is named only where the DNA matches it firmly. Clone size, where shown, is once, few, many, or a class for clones that have expanded.

J gene | D gene | V gene | clone size | CDR3 DNA | CDR3 protein
TRBJ2-5 | TRBD2 | TRBV28 | - | TGTGCCAGCAGTTTTGGCGGGAGAAGCCAAGAGACCCAGTACTTC | CASSFGGRSQETQYF
TRBJ1-1 | - | TRBV7-9 | - | TGTGCCAGCAGACCCCAGGACGGGAACACTGAAGCTTTCTTT | CASRPQDGNTEAFF
TRBJ1-2 | TRBD1 | TRBV7-9 | - | TGTGCCAGCAGCGGGACAGCCTACTATGGCTACACCTTC | CASSGTAYYGYTF
TRBJ2-1 | - | TRBV9 | - | TGTGCCAGCGGAGGGGGCAATGAGCAGTTCTTC | CASGGGNEQFF
TRBJ1-2 | - | TRBV6-5 | - | TGTGCCAGCAGTTATCGTTTGGGCTACCGCTACTATGGCTACACCTTC | CASSYRLGYRYYGYTF
TRBJ2-7 | - | TRBV6-1 | once | TGTGCCAGCAGTGAAGGGCCTCCAGTTAGGCAGTACTTC | CASSEGPPVRQYF
TRBJ2-3 | - | TRBV30 | - | TGTGCCTGGAGTGAAGGGGGGAGCACAGATACGCAGTATTTT | CAWSEGGSTDTQYF
TRBJ1-1 | TRBD1 | TRBV28 | - | TGTGCCAGCAGTTCACCGGGACAGGGGGGTTACACTGAAGCTTTCTTT | CASSSPGQGGYTEAFF
TRBJ1-4 | - | TRBV6-5 | - | TGTGCCAGCAGTTGGGCAGGCCCTAATGAAAAACTGTTTTTT | CASSWAGPNEKLFF
TRBJ2-7 | - | TRBV10-3 | - | TGTGCCACCGGACGGGCTCTCGGGGACGAGCAGTACTTC | CATGRALGDEQYF
TRBJ1-2 | - | TRBV19 | - | TGTGCCAGTAGTTATCTGGAGATCTACTATGGCTACACCTTC | CASSYLEIYYGYTF
TRBJ2-7 | - | TRBV18 | - | TGTGCCAGCTCAACCCGGGTACAGCGATACGAGCAGTACTTC | CASSTRVQRYEQYF
TRBJ2-2 | - | TRBV4-2 | - | TGTGCCAGCAGCCAAGGTTACGGGGGCGCGAACACCGGGGAGCTGTTTTTT | CASSQGYGGANTGELFF
TRBJ2-1 | - | TRBV28 | - | TGTGCCAGCTTAAGATGGCAGGGCAGGTCCTACAATGAGCAGTTCTTC | CASLRWQGRSYNEQFF
TRBJ1-2 | - | TRBV7-9 | - | TGTGCCAGCAGCTTAGCGATTGGGAACTATGGCTACACCTTC | CASSLAIGNYGYTF
TRBJ2-7 | TRBD1 | TRBV5-6 | - | TGTGCCAGCAGCTCACCCTTGGGACAGAAATACGAGCAGTACTTC | CASSSPLGQKYEQYF
TRBJ2-7 | - | TRBV6-5 | - | TGTGCCAGCAGAACAGGGTATTTCGACGAGCAGTACTTC | CASRTGYFDEQYF
TRBJ1-2 | TRBD1 | TRBV19 | - | TGTGCCAGTAGTGCGGGACAGCCTAACTATGGCTACACCTTC | CASSAGQPNYGYTF
TRBJ1-6 | TRBD1 | TRBV7-2 | - | TGTGCCAGCAGCTCGGGACACAGGGGTAATTCACCCCTCCACTTT | CASSSGHRGNSPLHF
TRBJ2-4 | - | TRBV18 | - | TGTGCCAGCTCACCAAGTTGGAGCCTAGCCAAAAACATTCAGTACTTC | CASSPSWSLAKNIQYF
TRBJ2-1 | TRBD1 | TRBV4-2 | - | TGTGCCAGCAGCCCGACCCCTCCCTCGACAGGGAGTCGGGATGAGCAGTTCTTC | CASSPTPPSTGSRDEQFF
TRBJ2-1 | - | TRBV11-3 | few | TGTGCCAGCAGCTTAGGGGGGGGCCGACCTAACAATGAGCAGTTCTTC | CASSLGGGRPNNEQFF
TRBJ1-2 | TRBD1 | TRBV29-1 | few | TGCAGCGTTGAGGGACAGGGCAGCTATGGCTACACCTTC | CSVEGQGSYGYTF
TRBJ2-3 | - | TRBV6-5 | - | TGTGCCAGCAGTTCCGGGGCCCTATCAGGATTTACGCAGTATTTT | CASSSGALSGFTQYF
TRBJ1-1 | TRBD1 | TRBV11-2 | - | TGTGCCAGCAGCTTAGGGGGACAGGGTTCGGCTTTCTTT | CASSLGGQGSAFF
TRBJ1-1 | TRBD1 | TRBV7-2 | - | TGTGCCAGCAGCTCACTACAGGGGGGGGCCGGTGCTTTCTTT | CASSSLQGGAGAFF
TRBJ1-1 | TRBD1 | TRBV13 | - | TGTGCCAGCAGCTCGCTCCAGGGACAGATGAACACTGAAGCTTTCTTT | CASSSLQGQMNTEAFF
TRBJ1-2 | - | TRBV14 | - | TGTGCCAGCAGCCAAGATTTGGGGCAGGTGGAGGGCTACACCTTC | CASSQDLGQVEGYTF
TRBJ2-7 | TRBD1 | TRBV6-5 | once | TGTGCCAGCAGGGCGGGACAGGGCGTCAACGAGCAGTACTTC | CASRAGQGVNEQYF
TRBJ2-3 | - | TRBV4-3 | once | TGCGCCAGCAGCCAAGCTTATAGTCTCGTGGATACGCAGTATTTT | CASSQAYSLVDTQYF
TRBJ1-1 | TRBD1 | TRBV7-9 | - | TGTGCCAGCAGCAAGCAGGGGGCTATGAACACTGAAGCTTTCTTT | CASSKQGAMNTEAFF
TRBJ2-7 | - | TRBV14 | - | TGTGCCAGCAGCCAAGATTCGGCCGGGGAGCGCGAGCAGTACTTC | CASSQDSAGEREQYF
TRBJ2-7 | - | TRBV28 | - | TGTGCCAGCAGCTCGCGTAGCCCCACCTACGAGCAGTACTTC | CASSSRSPTYEQYF
TRBJ1-1 | - | TRBV7-2 | - | TGTGCCAGCAGCAAACAGGGCAACACTGAAGCTTTCTTT | CASSKQGNTEAFF
TRBJ1-2 | TRBD1 | TRBV27 | - | TGTGCCAGCAGTCCACGACAGGGCGGCGGCTATGGCTACACCTTC | CASSPRQGGGYGYTF
TRBJ1-2 | - | TRBV10-1 | - | TGCGCCCGCAACCCGGGGGCGGGGGGCTATGGCTACACCTTC | CARNPGAGGYGYTF
TRBJ2-7 | TRBD2 | TRBV5-6 | - | TGTGCCAGCAGCTTGGCCGGGAGGTCACAGTACTTC | CASSLAGRSQYF
TRBJ1-6 | - | TRBV10-3 | - | TGTGCCATCAATGGGGGCTTTGGTTCACCCCTCCACTTT | CAINGGFGSPLHF